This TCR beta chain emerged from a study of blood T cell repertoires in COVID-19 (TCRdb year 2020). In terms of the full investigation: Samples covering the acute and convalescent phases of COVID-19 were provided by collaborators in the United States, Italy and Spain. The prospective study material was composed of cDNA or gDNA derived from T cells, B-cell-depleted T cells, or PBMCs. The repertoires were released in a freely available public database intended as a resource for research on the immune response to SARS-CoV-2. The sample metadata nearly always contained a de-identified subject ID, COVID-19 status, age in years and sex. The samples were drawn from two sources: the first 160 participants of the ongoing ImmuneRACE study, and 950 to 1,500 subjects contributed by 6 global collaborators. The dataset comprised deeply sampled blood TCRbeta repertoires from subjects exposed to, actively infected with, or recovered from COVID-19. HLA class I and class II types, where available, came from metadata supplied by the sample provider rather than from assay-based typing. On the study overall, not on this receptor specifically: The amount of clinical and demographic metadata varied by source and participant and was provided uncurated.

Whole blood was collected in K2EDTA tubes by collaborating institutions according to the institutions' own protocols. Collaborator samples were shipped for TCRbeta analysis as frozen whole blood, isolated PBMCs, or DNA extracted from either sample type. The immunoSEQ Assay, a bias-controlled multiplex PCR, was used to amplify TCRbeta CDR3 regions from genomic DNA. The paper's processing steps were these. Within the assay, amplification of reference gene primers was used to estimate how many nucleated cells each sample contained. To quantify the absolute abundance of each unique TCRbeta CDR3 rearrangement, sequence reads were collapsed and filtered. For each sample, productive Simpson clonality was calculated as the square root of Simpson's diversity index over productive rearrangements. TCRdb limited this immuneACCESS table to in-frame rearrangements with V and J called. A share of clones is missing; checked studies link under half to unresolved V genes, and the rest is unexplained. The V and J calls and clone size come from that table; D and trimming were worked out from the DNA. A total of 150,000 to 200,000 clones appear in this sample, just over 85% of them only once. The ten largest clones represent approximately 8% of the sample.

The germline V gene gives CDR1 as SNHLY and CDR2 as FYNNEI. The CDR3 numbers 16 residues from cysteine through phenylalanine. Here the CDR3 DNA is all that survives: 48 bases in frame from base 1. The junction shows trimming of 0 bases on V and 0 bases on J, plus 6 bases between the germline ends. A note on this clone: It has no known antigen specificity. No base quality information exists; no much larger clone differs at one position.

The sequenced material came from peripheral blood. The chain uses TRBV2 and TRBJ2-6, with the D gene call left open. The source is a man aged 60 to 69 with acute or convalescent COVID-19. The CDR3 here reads CASSEARSSGANVLTF. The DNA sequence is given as TGTGCCAGCAGTGAAGCGAGGAGCTCTGGGGCCAACGTCCTGACTTTC.